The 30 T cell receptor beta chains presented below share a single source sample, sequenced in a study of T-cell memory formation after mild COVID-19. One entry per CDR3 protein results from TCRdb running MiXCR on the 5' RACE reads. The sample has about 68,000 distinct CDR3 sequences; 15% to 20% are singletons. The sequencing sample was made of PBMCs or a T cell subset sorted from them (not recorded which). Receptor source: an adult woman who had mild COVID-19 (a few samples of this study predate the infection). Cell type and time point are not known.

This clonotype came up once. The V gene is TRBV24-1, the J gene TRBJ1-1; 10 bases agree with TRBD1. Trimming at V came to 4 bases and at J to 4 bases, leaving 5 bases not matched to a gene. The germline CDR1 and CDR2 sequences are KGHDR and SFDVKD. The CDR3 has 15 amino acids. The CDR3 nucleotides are TGTGCCACCAGTGAAGGGACAGGGGACCTCACTGAAGCTTTCTTT. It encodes CATSEGTGDLTEAFF.

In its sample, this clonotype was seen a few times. CDR3 in amino acids: CASSEQFSYNEQFF. Here the CDR3 DNA reads TGCGCCAGCAGTGAGCAGTTCTCCTACAATGAGCAGTTCTTC. The V and J genes are TRBV5-1 and TRBJ2-1; D gene uncertain. The germline V gene has CDR1 SGHRS and CDR2 YFSETQ. The CDR3 spans 14 residues. V lost 5 bases and J lost 0, with 9 bases in between. Supplemented by reference TRBV5-1 and TRBJ2-1, the full variable domain reads KAGVTQTPRYLIKTRGQQVTLSCSPISGHRSVSWYQQTPGQGLQFLFEYFSETQRNKGNFPGRFSGRQFSNSRSEMNVSTLELGDSALYLCASSEQFSYNEQFFGPGTRLTVL.

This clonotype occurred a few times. CDR3 sequence: CASSLGLVSWDEQYF. Here the CDR3 DNA reads TGTGCCAGCAGTTTGGGCTTAGTTAGCTGGGACGAGCAGTACTTC. V and J are TRBV12-3 or TRBV12-4 and TRBJ2-7; D ambiguous. This CDR3 has 15 residues. V was shortened by 3 bases and J by 5 bases, with 17 bases between the two germline ends.

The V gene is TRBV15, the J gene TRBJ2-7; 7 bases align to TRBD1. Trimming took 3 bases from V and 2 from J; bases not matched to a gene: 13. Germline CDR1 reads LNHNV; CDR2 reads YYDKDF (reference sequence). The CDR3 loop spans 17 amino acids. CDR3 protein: CATSRPGQVGATYEQYF. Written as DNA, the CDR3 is TGTGCCACCAGCAGGCCAGGACAGGTGGGGGCGACCTACGAGCAGTACTTC.

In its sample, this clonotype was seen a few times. This CDR3 is CASSDAIPTDTQYF. CDR3 sequence (DNA): TGTGCCAGCAGCGACGCAATTCCAACAGATACGCAGTATTTT. The chain links TRBV9 to TRBJ2-3; D is uncertain. This CDR3 region has 14 residues. V lost 3 bases to trimming and J lost 3 bases, with 11 bases between them. Germline CDR1 reads SGDLS; CDR2 reads YYNGEE.

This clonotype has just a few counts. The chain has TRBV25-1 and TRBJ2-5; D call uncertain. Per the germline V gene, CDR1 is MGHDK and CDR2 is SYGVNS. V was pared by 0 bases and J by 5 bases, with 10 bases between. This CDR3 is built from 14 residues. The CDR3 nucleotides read TGTGCCAGCAGTGAATATAGCCTGACGGAGACCCAGTACTTC. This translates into CASSEYSLTETQYF.

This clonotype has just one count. The CDR3 nucleotides read TGTGCCAGCAGCTTTAGCGGGTACACCGGGGAGCTGTTTTTT. Its translation: CASSFSGYTGELFF. This chain links TRBV7-2 with TRBJ2-2; 7 nucleotides agree with TRBD2. J lost 3 bases, V lost 3 bases, and 1 base had no gene match. The CDR3 sequence is 14 residues long. CDR1 SGHTA and CDR2 FQGNSA come from the germline V gene.

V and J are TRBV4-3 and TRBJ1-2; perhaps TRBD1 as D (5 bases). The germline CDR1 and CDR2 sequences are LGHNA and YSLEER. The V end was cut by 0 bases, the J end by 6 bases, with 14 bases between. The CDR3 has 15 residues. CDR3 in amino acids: CASSQEGTSGHGYTF. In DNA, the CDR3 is TGCGCCAGCAGCCAAGAAGGGACCTCGGGGCATGGCTACACCTTC.

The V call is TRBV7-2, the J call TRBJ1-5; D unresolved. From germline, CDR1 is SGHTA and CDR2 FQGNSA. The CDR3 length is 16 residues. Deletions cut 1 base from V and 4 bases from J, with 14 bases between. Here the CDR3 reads CASSLVSSAGNQPQHF. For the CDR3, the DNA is TGTGCCAGCAGCTTAGTTAGTTCCGCAGGAAATCAGCCCCAGCATTTT.

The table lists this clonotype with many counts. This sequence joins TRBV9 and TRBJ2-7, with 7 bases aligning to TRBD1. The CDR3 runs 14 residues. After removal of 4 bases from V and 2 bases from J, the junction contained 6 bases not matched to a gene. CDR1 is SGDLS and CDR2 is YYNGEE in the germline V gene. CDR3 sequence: CASSLGTATYEQYF. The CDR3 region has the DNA TGTGCCAGCAGCCTGGGGACAGCGACCTACGAGCAGTACTTC. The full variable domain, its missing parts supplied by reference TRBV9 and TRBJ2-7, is DSGVTQTPKHLITATGQRVTLRCSPRSGDLSVYWYQQSLDQGLQFLIQYYNGEERAKGNILERFSAQQFPDLHSELNLSSLELGDSALYFCASSLGTATYEQYFGPGTRLTVT.

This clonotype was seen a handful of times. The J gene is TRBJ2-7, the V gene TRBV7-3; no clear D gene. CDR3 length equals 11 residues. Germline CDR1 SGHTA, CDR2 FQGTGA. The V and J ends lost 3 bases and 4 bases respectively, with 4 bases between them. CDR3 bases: TGTGCCAGCAGCTTCCTATACGAGCAGTACTTC. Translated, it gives CASSFLYEQYF.

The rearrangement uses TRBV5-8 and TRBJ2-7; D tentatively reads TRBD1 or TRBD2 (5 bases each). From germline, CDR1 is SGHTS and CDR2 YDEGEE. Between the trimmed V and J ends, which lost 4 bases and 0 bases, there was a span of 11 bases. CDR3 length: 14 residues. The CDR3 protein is CASSPTGASYEQYF. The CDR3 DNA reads TGTGCCAGCAGCCCTACCGGGGCCTCCTACGAGCAGTACTTC.

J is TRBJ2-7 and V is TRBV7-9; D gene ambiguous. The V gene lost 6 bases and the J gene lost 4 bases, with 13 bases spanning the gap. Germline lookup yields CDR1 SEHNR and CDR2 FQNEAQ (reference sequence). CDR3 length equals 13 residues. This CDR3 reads CASSFQESYEQYF. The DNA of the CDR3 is TGTGCCAGCAGTTTTCAGGAGTCGTACGAGCAGTACTTC.

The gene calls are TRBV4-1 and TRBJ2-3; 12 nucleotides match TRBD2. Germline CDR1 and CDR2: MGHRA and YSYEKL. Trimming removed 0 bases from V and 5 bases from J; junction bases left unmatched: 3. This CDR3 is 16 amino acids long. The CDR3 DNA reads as TGCGCCAGCAGCCAAGAGCTAGCGGGGGGGGAAGATACGCAGTATTTT. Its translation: CASSQELAGGEDTQYF.

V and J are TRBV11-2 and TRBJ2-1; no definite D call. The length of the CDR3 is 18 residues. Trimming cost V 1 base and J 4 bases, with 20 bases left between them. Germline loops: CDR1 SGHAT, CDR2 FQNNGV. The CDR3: CASSLGPNLRLQYNEQFF. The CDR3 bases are TGTGCCAGCAGCTTAGGTCCTAATCTCCGCCTCCAGTACAATGAGCAGTTCTTC.

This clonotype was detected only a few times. The DNA of the CDR3 is TGTGCCAGCAGCGCGCTTGGATCACCCCTCCACTTT. Protein product: CASSALGSPLHF. This sequence joins TRBV9 and TRBJ1-6; D is ambiguous. V gave up 3 bases and J gave up 10 bases, with 8 bases separating them. The CDR3 is 12 amino acids. Per the germline V gene, CDR1 is SGDLS and CDR2 is YYNGEE. The variable domain in full, with the rest retrieved from reference TRBV9 and TRBJ1-6, is DSGVTQTPKHLITATGQRVTLRCSPRSGDLSVYWYQQSLDQGLQFLIQYYNGEERAKGNILERFSAQQFPDLHSELNLSSLELGDSALYFCASSALGSPLHFGNGTRLTVT.

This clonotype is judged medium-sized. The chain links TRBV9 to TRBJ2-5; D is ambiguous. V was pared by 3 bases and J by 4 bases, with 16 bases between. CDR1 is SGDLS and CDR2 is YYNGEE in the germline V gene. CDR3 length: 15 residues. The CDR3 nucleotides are TGTGCCAGCAGCGCCTTTTTCGGCGTCCTAGAGACCCAGTACTTC. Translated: CASSAFFGVLETQYF.

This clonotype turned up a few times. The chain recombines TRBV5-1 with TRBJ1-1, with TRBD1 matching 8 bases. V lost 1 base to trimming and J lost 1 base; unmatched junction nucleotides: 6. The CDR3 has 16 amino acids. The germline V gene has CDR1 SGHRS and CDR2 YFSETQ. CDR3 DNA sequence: TGCGCCAGCAGCTTGTCCGGGACAGGCAGGAACACTGAAGCTTTCTTT. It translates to CASSLSGTGRNTEAFF.

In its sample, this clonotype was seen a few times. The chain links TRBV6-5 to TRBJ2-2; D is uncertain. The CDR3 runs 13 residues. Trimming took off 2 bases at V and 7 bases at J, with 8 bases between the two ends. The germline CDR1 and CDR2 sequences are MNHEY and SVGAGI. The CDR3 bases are TGTGCCAGCAGTTACCTCCGGATCGGGGAGCTGTTTTTT. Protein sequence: CASSYLRIGELFF.

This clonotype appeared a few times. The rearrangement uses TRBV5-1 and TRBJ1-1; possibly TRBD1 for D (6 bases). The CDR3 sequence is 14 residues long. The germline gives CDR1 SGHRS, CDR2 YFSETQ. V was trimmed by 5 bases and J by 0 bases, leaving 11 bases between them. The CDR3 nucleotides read TGCGCCAGCAGGGAACAGGGAATGAACACTGAAGCTTTCTTT. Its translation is CASREQGMNTEAFF.

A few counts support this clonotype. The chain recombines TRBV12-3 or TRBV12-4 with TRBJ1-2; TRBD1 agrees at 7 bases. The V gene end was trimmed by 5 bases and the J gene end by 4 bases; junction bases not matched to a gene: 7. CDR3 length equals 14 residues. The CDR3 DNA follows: TGTGCCAGCAGTCCGGGGGACAGTTTCTATGGCTACACCTTC. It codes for CASSPGDSFYGYTF.

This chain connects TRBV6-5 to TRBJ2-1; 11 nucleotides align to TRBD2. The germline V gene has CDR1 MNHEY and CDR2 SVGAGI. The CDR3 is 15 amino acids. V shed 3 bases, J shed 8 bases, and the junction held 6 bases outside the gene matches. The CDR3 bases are TGTGCCAGCAGTTATCTAGCGGGAGGTCAGGATGAGCAGTTCTTC. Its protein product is CASSYLAGGQDEQFF.

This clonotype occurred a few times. The CDR3 spells CSARDSGRILTPYEQYF. CDR3 nucleotides: TGCAGTGCTAGAGACAGTGGAAGGATACTCACCCCCTACGAGCAGTACTTC. The chain links TRBV20-1 to TRBJ2-7; D is ambiguous. The CDR3 totals 17 residues. Germline V gives CDR1 DFQATT, CDR2 SNEGSKA (reference sequence). V lost 0 bases and J 2 bases, leaving 20 bases between the germline ends.

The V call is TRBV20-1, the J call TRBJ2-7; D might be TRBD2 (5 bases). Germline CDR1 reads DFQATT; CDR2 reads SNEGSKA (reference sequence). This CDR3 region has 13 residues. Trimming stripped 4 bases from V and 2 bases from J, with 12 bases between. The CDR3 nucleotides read TGCAGTGCTACCGAGGAGGTGACCTACGAGCAGTACTTC. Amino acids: CSATEEVTYEQYF.

The CDR3 bases are TGTGCCAGCACGCCGGTTACTTCCAAAAACATTCAGTACTTC. Its translation: CASTPVTSKNIQYF. The rearrangement joins TRBV2 to TRBJ2-4; D unclear. Germline loops: CDR1 SNHLY, CDR2 FYNNEI. The CDR3 runs 14 residues. V lost 7 bases and J 2 bases, leaving 12 bases between the germline ends.

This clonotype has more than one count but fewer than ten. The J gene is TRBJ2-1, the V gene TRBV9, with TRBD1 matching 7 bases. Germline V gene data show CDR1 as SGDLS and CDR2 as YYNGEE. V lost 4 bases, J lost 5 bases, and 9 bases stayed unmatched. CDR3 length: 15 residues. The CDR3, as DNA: TGTGCCAGCAGCCCTCAGGGGGAGTCCCACAATGAGCAGTTCTTC. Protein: CASSPQGESHNEQFF.

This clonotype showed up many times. In DNA form, the CDR3 reads TGTGCCAGCAGCGCTGAACCGGGACTAGCCTACGAGCAGTACTTC. Residues: CASSAEPGLAYEQYF. The rearrangement joins TRBV9 to TRBJ2-7, with TRBD2 identical over 8 bases. This CDR3 is 15 amino acids long. V lost 3 bases to trimming and J lost 2 bases; unmatched junction nucleotides: 7. Germline CDR1 is SGDLS and CDR2 is YYNGEE.

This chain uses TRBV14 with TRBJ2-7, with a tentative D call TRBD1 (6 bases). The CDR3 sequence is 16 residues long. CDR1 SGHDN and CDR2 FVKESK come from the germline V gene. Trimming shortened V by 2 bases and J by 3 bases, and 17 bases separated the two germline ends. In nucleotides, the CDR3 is TGTGCCAGCAGCCAACAGGGACACATGATGTTCTACGAGCAGTACTTC. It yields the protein CASSQQGHMMFYEQYF.

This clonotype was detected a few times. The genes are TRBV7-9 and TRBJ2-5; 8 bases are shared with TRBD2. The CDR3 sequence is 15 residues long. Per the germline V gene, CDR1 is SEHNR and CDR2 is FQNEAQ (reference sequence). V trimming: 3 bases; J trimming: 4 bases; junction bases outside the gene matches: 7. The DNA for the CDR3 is TGTGCCAGCAGCTTCCAAGCGGGAGTACGAGAGACCCAGTACTTC. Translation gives CASSFQAGVRETQYF.

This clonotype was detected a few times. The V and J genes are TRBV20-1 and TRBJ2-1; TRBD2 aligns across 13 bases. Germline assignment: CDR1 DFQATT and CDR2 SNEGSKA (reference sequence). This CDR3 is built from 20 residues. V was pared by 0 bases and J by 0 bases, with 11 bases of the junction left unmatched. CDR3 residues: CSARDGLAGAIPNSYNEQFF. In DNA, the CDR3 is TGCAGTGCTAGAGACGGACTAGCGGGAGCGATACCCAACTCCTACAATGAGCAGTTCTTC.